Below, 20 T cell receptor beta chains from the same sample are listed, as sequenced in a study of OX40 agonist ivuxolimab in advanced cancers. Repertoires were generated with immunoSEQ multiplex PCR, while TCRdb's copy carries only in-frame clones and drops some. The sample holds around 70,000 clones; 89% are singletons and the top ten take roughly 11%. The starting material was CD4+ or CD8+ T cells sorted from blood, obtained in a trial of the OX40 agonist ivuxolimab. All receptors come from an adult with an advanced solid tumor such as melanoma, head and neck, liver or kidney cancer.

The CDR3 coding sequence is TGTGCCAGCAGTTTATCCCCCGGCTATGGCTACACCTTC. Translating it yields CASSLSPGYGYTF. The gene calls are TRBV27 and TRBJ1-2; D is unclear. Deletions cut 0 bases from V and 4 bases from J, with 6 bases between. The CDR3 has 13 amino acids. The germline V gene has CDR1 MNHEY and CDR2 SMNVEV (reference sequence).

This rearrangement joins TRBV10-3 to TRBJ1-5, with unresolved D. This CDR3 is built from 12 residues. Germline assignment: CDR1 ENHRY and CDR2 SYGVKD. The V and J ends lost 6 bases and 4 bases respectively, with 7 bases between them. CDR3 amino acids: CAISGKNQPQHF. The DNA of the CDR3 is TGTGCCATCAGCGGGAAGAATCAGCCCCAGCATTTT.

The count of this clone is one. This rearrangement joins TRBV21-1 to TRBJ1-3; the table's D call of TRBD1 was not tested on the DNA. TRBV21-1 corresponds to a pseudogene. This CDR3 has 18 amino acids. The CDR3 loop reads CASSKNPGTADSGNTIYF. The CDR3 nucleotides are TGTGCCAGCAGCAAAAATCCTGGGACAGCCGACTCTGGAAACACCATATATTTT.

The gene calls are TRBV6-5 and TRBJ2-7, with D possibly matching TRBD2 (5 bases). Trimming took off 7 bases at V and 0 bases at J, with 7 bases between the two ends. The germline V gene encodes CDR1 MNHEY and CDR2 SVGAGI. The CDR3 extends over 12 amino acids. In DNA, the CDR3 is TGTGCCAGCATAGCGAACTCCTACGAGCAGTACTTC. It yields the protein CASIANSYEQYF.

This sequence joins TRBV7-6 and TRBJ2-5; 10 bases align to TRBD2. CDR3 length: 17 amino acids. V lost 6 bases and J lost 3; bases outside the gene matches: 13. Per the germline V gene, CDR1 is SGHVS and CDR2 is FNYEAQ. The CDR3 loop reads CASRSPRASGGKETQYF. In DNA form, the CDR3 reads TGTGCCAGCAGATCCCCACGGGCTAGCGGGGGCAAAGAGACCCAGTACTTC.

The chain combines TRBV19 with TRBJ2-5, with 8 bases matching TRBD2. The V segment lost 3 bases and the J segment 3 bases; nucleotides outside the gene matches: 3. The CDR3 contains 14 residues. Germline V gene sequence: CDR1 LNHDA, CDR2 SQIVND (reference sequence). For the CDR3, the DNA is TGTGCCAGTAGTATCGGGGGGGGAAAAGAGACCCAGTACTTC. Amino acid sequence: CASSIGGGKETQYF.

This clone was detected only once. The CDR3 DNA reads TGTGCCAGCAGGTTAGGCCCTAGCGGGGGGAAGGAGTTCTTC. Translating gives CASRLGPSGGKEFF. The V and J genes are TRBV7-3 and TRBJ2-1; 11 bases map to TRBD2. The CDR3 loop spans 14 amino acids. Germline V gene data show CDR1 as SGHTA and CDR2 as FQGTGA. With 6 bases clipped from V and 14 bases from J, the junction kept 12 bases outside the gene matches.

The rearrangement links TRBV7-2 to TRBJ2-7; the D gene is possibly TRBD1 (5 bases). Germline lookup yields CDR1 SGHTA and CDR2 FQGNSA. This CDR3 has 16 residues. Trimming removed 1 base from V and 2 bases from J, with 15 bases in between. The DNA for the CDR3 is TGTGCCAGCAGCTTAGGGGCTGGGCAGGGTCCCTACGAGCAGTACTTC. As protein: CASSLGAGQGPYEQYF.

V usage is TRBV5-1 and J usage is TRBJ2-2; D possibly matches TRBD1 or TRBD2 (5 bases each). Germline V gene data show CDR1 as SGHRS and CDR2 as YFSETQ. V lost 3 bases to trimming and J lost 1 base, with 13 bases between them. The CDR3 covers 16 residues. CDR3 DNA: TGCGCCAGCAGCTCTCAGGGTCGGGGGAACACCGGGGAGCTGTTTTTT. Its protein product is CASSSQGRGNTGELFF.

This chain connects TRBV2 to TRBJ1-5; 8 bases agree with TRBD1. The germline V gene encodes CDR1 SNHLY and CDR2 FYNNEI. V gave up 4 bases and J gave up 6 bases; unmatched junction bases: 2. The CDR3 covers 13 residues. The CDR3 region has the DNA TGTGCCAGCAGTGGCGGACAGGGTCAGCCCCAGCATTTT. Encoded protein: CASSGGQGQPQHF.

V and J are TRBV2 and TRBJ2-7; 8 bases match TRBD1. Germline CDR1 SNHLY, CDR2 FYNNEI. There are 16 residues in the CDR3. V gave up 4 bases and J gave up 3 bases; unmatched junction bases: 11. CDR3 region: CASSGPQDRENYEQYF. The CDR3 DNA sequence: TGTGCCAGCAGTGGCCCACAGGACAGGGAGAACTACGAGCAGTACTTC.

The chain's CDR3 is CASSTGTLNTGELFF. The CDR3 region has the DNA TGTGCCAGCAGCACCGGGACACTCAACACCGGGGAGCTGTTTTTT. This rearrangement joins TRBV9 to TRBJ2-2; D is possibly TRBD1 (6 bases). The V gene's germline CDR1 is SGDLS and CDR2 YYNGEE. The CDR3 spans 15 residues. V lost 4 bases to trimming and J lost 2 bases, with 12 bases between them.

The CDR3 DNA is TGTGCCAGCTCGAAGGAAAGACAGGGGGCTGGGACTGAAGCTTTCTTT. The encoded protein is CASSKERQGAGTEAFF. This chain uses TRBV2 with TRBJ1-1; 10 bases match TRBD1. The CDR3 covers 16 residues. Germline CDR1 is SNHLY and CDR2 is FYNNEI. Trimming cost V 8 bases and J 5 bases; bases outside gene matches: 14.

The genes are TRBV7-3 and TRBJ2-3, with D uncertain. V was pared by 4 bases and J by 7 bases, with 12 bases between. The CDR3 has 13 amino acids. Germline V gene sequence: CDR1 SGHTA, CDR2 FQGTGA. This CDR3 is CASSSPPSYTQYF. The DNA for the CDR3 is TGTGCCAGCAGCTCCCCCCCTAGTTATACGCAGTATTTT.

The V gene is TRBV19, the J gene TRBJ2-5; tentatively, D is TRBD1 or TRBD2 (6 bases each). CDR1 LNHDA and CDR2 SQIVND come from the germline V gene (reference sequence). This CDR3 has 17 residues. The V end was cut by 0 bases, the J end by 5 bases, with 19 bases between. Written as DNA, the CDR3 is TGTGCCAGTAGTATAGATGGGGGGCCTGGCCCATCGGAGACCCAGTACTTC. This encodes CASSIDGGPGPSETQYF.

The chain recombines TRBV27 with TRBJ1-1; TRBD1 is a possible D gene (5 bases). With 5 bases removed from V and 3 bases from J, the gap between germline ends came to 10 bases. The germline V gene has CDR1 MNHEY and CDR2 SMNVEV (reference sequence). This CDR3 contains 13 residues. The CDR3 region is CASSPGFYTEAFF. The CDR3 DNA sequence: TGTGCCAGCAGTCCAGGGTTTTACACTGAAGCTTTCTTT.

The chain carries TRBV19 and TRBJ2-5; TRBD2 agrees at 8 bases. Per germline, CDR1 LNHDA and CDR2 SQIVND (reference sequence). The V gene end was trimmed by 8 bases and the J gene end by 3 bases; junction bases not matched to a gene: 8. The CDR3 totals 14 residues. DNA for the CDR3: TGTGCCAGTGGCGGGGGGACAAGGAAAGAGACCCAGTACTTC. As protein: CASGGGTRKETQYF.

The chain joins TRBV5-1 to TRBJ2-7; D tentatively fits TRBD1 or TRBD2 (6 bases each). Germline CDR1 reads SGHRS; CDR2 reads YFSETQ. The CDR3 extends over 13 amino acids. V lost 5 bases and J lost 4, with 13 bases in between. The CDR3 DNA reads TGCGCCAGCAGGGGGGGCTCCACTTACGAGCAGTACTTC. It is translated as CASRGGSTYEQYF.

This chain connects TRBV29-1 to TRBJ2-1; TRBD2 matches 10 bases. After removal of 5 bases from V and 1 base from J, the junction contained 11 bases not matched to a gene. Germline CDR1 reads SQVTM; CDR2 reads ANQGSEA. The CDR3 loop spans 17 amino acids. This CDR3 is CSVMSGGDLFSYNEQFF. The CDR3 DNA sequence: TGCAGCGTTATGAGCGGGGGGGACCTATTTTCCTACAATGAGCAGTTCTTC.

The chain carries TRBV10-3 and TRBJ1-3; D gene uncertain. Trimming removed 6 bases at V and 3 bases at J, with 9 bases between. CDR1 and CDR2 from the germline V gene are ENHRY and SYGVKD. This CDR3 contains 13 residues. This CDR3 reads CAIRGGGGNTIYF. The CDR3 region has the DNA TGTGCCATCAGGGGAGGTGGTGGAAACACCATATATTTT.